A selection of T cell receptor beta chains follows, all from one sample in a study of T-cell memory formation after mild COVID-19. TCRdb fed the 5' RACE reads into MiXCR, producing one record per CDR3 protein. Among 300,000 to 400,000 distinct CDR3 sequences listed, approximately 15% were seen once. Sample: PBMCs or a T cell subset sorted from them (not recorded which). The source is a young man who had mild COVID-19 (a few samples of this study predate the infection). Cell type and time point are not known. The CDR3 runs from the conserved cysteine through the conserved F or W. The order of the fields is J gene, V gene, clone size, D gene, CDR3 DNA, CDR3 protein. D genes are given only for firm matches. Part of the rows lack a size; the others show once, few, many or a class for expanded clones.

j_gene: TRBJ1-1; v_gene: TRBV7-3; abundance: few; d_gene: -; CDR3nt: TGTGCCAGCAGCTTAACGGGGGCAGATGAAGCTTTCTTT; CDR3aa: CASSLTGADEAFF
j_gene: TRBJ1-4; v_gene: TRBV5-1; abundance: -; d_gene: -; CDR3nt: TGCGCCAGCAGCCCGGGCGGGCCAACTAATGAAAAACTGTTTTTT; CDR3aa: CASSPGGPTNEKLFF
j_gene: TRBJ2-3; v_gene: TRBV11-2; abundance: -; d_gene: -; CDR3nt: TGTGCCAGCAGCTTAAGGGTCAGCAGCACAGATACGCAGTATTTT; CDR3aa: CASSLRVSSTDTQYF
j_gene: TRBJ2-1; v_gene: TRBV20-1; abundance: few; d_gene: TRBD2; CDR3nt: TGCAGTGCTAGTGATCGCGGGAGCTCCTACAATGAGCAGTTCTTC; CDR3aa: CSASDRGSSYNEQFF
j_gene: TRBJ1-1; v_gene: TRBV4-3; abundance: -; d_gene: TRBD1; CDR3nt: TGCGCCAGCAGTCGGGGGACAGGGGACCAGAACACTGAAGCTTTCTTT; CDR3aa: CASSRGTGDQNTEAFF
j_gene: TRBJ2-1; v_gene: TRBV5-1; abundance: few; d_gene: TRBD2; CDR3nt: TGCGCCAGCAGTCAGAGCGGGGGAACCTACAATGAGCAGTTCTTC; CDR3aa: CASSQSGGTYNEQFF
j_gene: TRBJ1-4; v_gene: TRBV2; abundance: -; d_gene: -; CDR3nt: TGTGCCAGCAGCGGACACGGAAATGAAAAACTGTTTTTT; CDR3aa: CASSGHGNEKLFF
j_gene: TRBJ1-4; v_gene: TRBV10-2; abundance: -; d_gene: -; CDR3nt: TGCGCCAGCAGCCACACGAATGAAAAACTGTTTTTT; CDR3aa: CASSHTNEKLFF
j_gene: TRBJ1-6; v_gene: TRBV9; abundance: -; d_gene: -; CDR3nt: TGTGCCAGCAGCACCCGGACGGTTAATTCACCCCTCCACTTT; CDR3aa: CASSTRTVNSPLHF
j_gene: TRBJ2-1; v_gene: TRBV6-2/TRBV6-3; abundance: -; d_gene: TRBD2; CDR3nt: TGTGCCAGCAGTTATCCCAGCGGGGGGGCCAAATCCTACAATGAGCAGTTCTTC; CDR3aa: CASSYPSGGAKSYNEQFF
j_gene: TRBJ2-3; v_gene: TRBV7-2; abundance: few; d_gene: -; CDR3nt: TGTGCCAGCAGCTTAGCTCTCGGGAGCACAGATACGCAGTATTTT; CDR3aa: CASSLALGSTDTQYF
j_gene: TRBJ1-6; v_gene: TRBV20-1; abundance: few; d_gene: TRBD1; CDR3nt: TGCAGTGCTAGAGATAGTCGGACAGGGGGCCTGGGATCACCCCTCCACTTT; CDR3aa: CSARDSRTGGLGSPLHF
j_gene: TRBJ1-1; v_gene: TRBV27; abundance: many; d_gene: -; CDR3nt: TGTGCCAGCAGGATACAGGAGGACACTGAAGCTTTCTTT; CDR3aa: CASRIQEDTEAFF
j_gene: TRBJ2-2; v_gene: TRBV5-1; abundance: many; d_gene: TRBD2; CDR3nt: TGCGCCAGCAGCTACGGGACTAGCGGGGGTCCGAACACCGGGGAGCTGTTTTTT; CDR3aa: CASSYGTSGGPNTGELFF
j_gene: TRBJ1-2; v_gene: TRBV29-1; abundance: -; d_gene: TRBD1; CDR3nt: TGCAGCGCTGGACAGGATGGCTACACCTTC; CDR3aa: CSAGQDGYTF
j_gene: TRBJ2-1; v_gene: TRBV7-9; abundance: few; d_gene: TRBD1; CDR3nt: TGTGCCAGCACCGTGGACAGGTACAATGAGCAGTTCTTC; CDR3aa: CASTVDRYNEQFF
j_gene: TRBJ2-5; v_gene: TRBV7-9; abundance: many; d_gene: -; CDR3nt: TGTGCCAGCAGTGGACTGGAAGAGACCCAGTACTTC; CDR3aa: CASSGLEETQYF
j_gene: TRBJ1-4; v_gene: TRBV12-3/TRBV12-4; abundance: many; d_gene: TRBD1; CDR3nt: TGTGCCAGCAGGGGACAGGGGAATGAAAAACTGTTTTTT; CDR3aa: CASRGQGNEKLFF
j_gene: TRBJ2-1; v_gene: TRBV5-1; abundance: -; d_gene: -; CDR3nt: TGCGCCAGCAGCCCACAGGGGGAGGGCCTCAATGAGCAGTTCTTC; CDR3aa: CASSPQGEGLNEQFF
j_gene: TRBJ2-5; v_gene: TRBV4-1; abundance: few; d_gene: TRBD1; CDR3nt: TGCGCCAGCAGCCAAGGGACAGGAGCGCAAGAGACCCAGTACTTC; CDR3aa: CASSQGTGAQETQYF
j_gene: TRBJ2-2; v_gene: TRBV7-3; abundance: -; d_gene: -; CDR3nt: TGTGCCAGCAGCTTATCGGCGGGGCTTAAGGGGACCGGGGAGCTGTTTTTT; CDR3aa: CASSLSAGLKGTGELFF
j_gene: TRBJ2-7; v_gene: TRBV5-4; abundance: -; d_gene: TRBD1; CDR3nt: TGTGCCAGCAGCTCGAGACAGGGAACGGGCGAGCAGTACTTC; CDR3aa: CASSSRQGTGEQYF
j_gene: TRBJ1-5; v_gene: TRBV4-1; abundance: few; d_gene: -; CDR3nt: TGCGCCAGCAGCCAAGATCTCAGTAGCAATCAGCCCCAGCATTTT; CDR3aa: CASSQDLSSNQPQHF
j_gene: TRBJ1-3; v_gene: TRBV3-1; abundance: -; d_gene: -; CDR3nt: TGTGCCAGCAGCTCGGAAGACAGGCTCTCTGGAAACACCATATATTTT; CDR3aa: CASSSEDRLSGNTIYF
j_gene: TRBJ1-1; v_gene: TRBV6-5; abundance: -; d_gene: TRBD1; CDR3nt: TGTGCCAGCGGAGACAGGGCGAACACTGAAGCTTTCTTT; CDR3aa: CASGDRANTEAFF
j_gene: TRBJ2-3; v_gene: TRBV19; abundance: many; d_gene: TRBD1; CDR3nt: TGTGCCAGTAGTATAGGGGACAGGGCGGCAGATACGCAGTATTTT; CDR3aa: CASSIGDRAADTQYF
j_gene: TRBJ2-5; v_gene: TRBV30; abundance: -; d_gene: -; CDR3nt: TGTGCCTGGAGCCTTACCCGAGAGACCCAGTACTTC; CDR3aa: CAWSLTRETQYF
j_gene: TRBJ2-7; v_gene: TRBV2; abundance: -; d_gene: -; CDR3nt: TGTGCCAGCAGTGCGCAGGGCTACGAGCAGTACTTC; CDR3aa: CASSAQGYEQYF
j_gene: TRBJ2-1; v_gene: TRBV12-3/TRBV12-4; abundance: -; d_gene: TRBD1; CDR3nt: TGTGCCAGCAGTCCTCAAGACAGGGGAAATCCGATCTTC; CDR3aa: CASSPQDRGNPIF
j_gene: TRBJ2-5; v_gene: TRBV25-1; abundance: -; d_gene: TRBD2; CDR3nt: TGTGCCAGCAGTGAACGACTAGCGGGGGGCTCGGGTTGGGAGACCCAGTACTTC; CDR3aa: CASSERLAGGSGWETQYF
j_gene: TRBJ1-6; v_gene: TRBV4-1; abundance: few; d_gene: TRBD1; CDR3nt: TGCGCCAGCAGCCTCCGGACAGGGACCCTCAATTCACCCCTCCACTTT; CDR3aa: CASSLRTGTLNSPLHF
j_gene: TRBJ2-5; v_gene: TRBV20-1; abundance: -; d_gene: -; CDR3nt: TGCAGTGCTAGAGACTCTGCGGGGAAAGAGACCCAGTACTTC; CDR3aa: CSARDSAGKETQYF
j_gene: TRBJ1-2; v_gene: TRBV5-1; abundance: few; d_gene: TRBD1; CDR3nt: TGCGCCAGCGGGACAGGGTCTACTAACTATGGCTACACCTTC; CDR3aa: CASGTGSTNYGYTF
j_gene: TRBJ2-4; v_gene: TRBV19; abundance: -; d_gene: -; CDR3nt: TGTGCCAGTAGTGTCGGGCCGGGTGGAAACATTCAGTACTTC; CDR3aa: CASSVGPGGNIQYF
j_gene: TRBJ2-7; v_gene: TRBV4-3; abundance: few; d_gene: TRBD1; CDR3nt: TGCGCCAGCAGCCTCCGGGACAGTGGCACATACGAGCAGTACTTC; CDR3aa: CASSLRDSGTYEQYF
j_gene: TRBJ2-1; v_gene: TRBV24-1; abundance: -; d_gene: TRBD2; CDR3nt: TGTGCCACCAGTGATCCTCGCGCGGGGGGGCGCTACAATGAGCAGTTCTTC; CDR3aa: CATSDPRAGGRYNEQFF
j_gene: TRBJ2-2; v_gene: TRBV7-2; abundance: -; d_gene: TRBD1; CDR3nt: TGTGCCAGCAGTCTACAGGGGGCCGGCGGGGAGCTGTTTTTT; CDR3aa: CASSLQGAGGELFF
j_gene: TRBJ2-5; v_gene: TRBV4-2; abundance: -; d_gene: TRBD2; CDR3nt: TGTGCCAGCAGCCGAAGCAGTGGGGCGGGGGGAGGTGAGACCCAGTACTTC; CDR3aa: CASSRSSGAGGGETQYF
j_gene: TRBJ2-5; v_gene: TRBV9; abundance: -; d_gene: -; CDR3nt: TGTGCCAGCAGCGTAGGAGGCCAAGAGACCCAGTACTTC; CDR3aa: CASSVGGQETQYF
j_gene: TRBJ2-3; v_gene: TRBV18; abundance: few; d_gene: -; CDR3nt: TGTGCCAGCTCACCACCTGGCGCTACAGTGATCACAGATACGCAGTATTTT; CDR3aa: CASSPPGATVITDTQYF